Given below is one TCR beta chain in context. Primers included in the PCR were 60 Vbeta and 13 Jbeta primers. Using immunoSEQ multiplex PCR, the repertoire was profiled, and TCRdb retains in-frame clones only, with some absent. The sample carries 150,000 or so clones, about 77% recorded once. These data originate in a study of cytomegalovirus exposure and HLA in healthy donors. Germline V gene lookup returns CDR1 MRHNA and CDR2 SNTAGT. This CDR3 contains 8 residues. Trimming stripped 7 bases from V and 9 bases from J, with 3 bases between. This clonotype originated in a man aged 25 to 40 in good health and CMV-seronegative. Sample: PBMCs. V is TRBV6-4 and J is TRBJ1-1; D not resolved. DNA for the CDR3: TGTGCCAGCATTAAAGCTTTCTTT. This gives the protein CASIKAFF.